A selection of T cell receptor beta chains follows, all from one sample in a study of T-cell memory formation after mild COVID-19. TCRdb reprocessed the 5' RACE reads via MiXCR and lists one record per CDR3 protein. The sample consists of 130,000 to 150,000 distinct CDR3 sequences, 5.5% to 7% of them appearing once. The source material was PBMCs or a T cell subset sorted from them (not recorded which). Receptors originate from an adult woman who had mild COVID-19 (a few samples of this study predate the infection). Cell type and time point are not known. The CDR3 runs from the conserved cysteine through the conserved F or W. The order of the fields is D gene, J gene, clone size, V gene, CDR3 DNA, CDR3 protein. The D gene is left open where the match is weak. Clone size is not always given. Where it is, it says once, few, many or a class for expanded clones.

>NA|TRBJ1-2|NA|TRBV6-5
TGTGCCAGCAGTTCAACCGCGGGGCTTAACTATGGCTACACCTTC
CASSSTAGLNYGYTF
>NA|TRBJ2-3|NA|TRBV9
TGTGCCAGCAGCCCCCGCGCATGGGGACACCCCACAGATACGCAGTATTTT
CASSPRAWGHPTDTQYF
>TRBD2|TRBJ2-1|NA|TRBV12-3/TRBV12-4
TGTGCCAGCAGCCACACTAGCGGGGGGATATACAATGAGCAGTTCTTC
CASSHTSGGIYNEQFF
>TRBD1|TRBJ2-1|NA|TRBV24-1
TGTGCCACCAGTGATCGGGACAGGGGTAGCAATGAGCAGTTCTTC
CATSDRDRGSNEQFF
>TRBD2|TRBJ2-3|NA|TRBV4-1
TGCGCCAGCAGCCACCGATTTGGCGGGGGGGTGAAAATGACAGATACGCAGTATTTT
CASSHRFGGGVKMTDTQYF
>TRBD2|TRBJ2-1|NA|TRBV12-3/TRBV12-4
TGTGCCAGCAGTCTAGAGGGGGGACTAGCGGGAGGTGAGCAGTTCTTC
CASSLEGGLAGGEQFF
>NA|TRBJ1-2|NA|TRBV11-3
TGTGCCAGCAGCTTAGATCCGGAGGCGCACTATGGCTACACCTTC
CASSLDPEAHYGYTF
>NA|TRBJ2-7|NA|TRBV7-8
TGTGCCAGCAGCTTACGCGAGGACCACGACTTTGAGCAGTACTTC
CASSLREDHDFEQYF
>NA|TRBJ2-2|NA|TRBV29-1
TGCAGCGTTGAACCCCCGGGGTCGAACACCGGGGAGCTGTTTTTT
CSVEPPGSNTGELFF
>NA|TRBJ1-2|few|TRBV12-3/TRBV12-4
TGTGCCAGCAGTTTTAGGGGCGGAAACTATGGCTACACCTTC
CASSFRGGNYGYTF
>NA|TRBJ1-1|few|TRBV2
TGTGCCAGCAGGGTGGACGAGGGCACTGAAGCTTTCTTT
CASRVDEGTEAFF
>NA|TRBJ2-7|few|TRBV7-2
TGTGCCAGCAGCCCCGTCGGGACTGGTTTCTCCTACGAGCAGTACTTC
CASSPVGTGFSYEQYF
>TRBD1|TRBJ1-1|few|TRBV5-4
TGTGCCAGCAGCTACAAAGACAGGGCCACTGAAGCTTTCTTT
CASSYKDRATEAFF
>NA|TRBJ1-4|many|TRBV5-1
TGCGCCAGCAGCTTGACTGGTAATGAAAAACTGTTTTTT
CASSLTGNEKLFF
>TRBD1|TRBJ2-5|few|TRBV23-1
TGCGCCAGCAGACGACAACGGAAAACCGGGACAGGGGTTTTC
CASRRQRKTGTGVF
>NA|TRBJ1-3|many|TRBV7-9
TGTGCCAGCAGCTTATCTTCTGGAAACACCATATATTTT
CASSLSSGNTIYF
>TRBD2|TRBJ2-1|many|TRBV20-1
TGCAGTGCTAGAGATCGAAGTAGCGGGGTGGAAGGGGGCTCCTACAATGAGCAGTTCTTC
CSARDRSSGVEGGSYNEQFF
>TRBD2|TRBJ2-1|few|TRBV3-1
TGTGCCAGCAGCCAAGGCGGGGGGGCCTACAATGAGCAGTTCTTC
CASSQGGGAYNEQFF
>TRBD1|TRBJ1-2|NA|TRBV6-2/TRBV6-3
TGTGCCAGCATCCCAGGGGGAAAAGCTAACTATGGCTACACCTTC
CASIPGGKANYGYTF
>TRBD1|TRBJ1-2|NA|TRBV5-1
TGCGCCAGCAGCTTGGGGGACAGACTACTCAACTATGGCTACACCTTC
CASSLGDRLLNYGYTF
>NA|TRBJ2-4|NA|TRBV7-9
TGTGCCAGCAGCCCTCAAGCTTTACAGCTCTCATTAGCTCTAGCCAAAAACATTCAGTACTTC
CASSPQALQLSLALAKNIQYF
>NA|TRBJ2-2|NA|TRBV10-3
TGTGCCACCGTAGCGGATCGAGGACTTAACACCGGGGAGCTGTTTTTT
CATVADRGLNTGELFF
>NA|TRBJ2-2|few|TRBV4-3
TGCGCCAGCAGCCAAGAGTTCATAGGAGGAGGCACCGGGGAGCTGTTTTTT
CASSQEFIGGGTGELFF
>NA|TRBJ2-3|NA|TRBV5-1
TGCGCCAGCAGCAGCAGGGGGGGAGGAGATACGCAGTATTTT
CASSSRGGGDTQYF
>TRBD1|TRBJ2-1|many|TRBV5-1
TGCGCCAGCCGGTTACAGGGGGATGAGCAGTTCTTC
CASRLQGDEQFF
>TRBD2|TRBJ2-2|many|TRBV7-3
TGTGCCAGCAGCTCGCAACTAGCGGGAGCCGGGGAGCTGTTTTTT
CASSSQLAGAGELFF
>TRBD2|TRBJ2-7|many|TRBV6-1
TGTGCCAGCAGGCCGGGACTAGCGGGGCCCTCCTACGAGCAGTACTTC
CASRPGLAGPSYEQYF
>NA|TRBJ2-3|NA|TRBV5-1
TGCGCCAGCAGCTTGGAAGGGAAACCCACAGATACGCAGTATTTT
CASSLEGKPTDTQYF
>NA|TRBJ2-2|few|TRBV21-1
TGTGCCAGCAGCAAGGGGCCGGGGGCCACCGGGGAGCTGTTTTTT
CASSKGPGATGELFF
>TRBD1|TRBJ2-7|few|TRBV5-1
TGCGCCAGCAGCTTCACCACAGGGGCTATGGGGGAGCAGTACTTC
CASSFTTGAMGEQYF
>NA|TRBJ1-2|NA|TRBV12-3/TRBV12-4
TGTGCCAGCACCAAAATAATCAACGGGGGCTACACCTTC
CASTKIINGGYTF
>NA|TRBJ2-7|few|TRBV5-5
TGTGCCAGCAGCTACCGAACTTCAGCCTACGAGCAGTACTTC
CASSYRTSAYEQYF
>NA|TRBJ2-3|many|TRBV5-1
TGCGCCAGCAGCTTGGGTGGGGTAGAAGATACGCAGTATTTT
CASSLGGVEDTQYF
>NA|TRBJ2-7|many|TRBV5-5
TGTGCCAGCAGCTTTGGCGATTACGAGCAGTACTTC
CASSFGDYEQYF
>TRBD2|TRBJ2-2|many|TRBV11-2
TGTGCCAGCAGCTTTAGCGGGATGACGAACACCGGGGAGCTGTTTTTT
CASSFSGMTNTGELFF
>TRBD1|TRBJ2-4|NA|TRBV9
TGTGCCAGCAGCACCCGGACAGGGGAAAACATTCAGTACTTC
CASSTRTGENIQYF
>NA|TRBJ2-7|many|TRBV12-3/TRBV12-4
TGTGCCAGCAGTTTTATGTTTTTCGACGAGCAGTACTTC
CASSFMFFDEQYF
>NA|TRBJ2-7|NA|TRBV7-2
TGTGCCAGCAGTTCAGCGTTGAGCTCCTACGAGCAGTACTTC
CASSSALSSYEQYF
>TRBD1|TRBJ2-1|many|TRBV6-2/TRBV6-3
TGTGCCAGCAGCCACAGGGGGTACTACAATGAGCAGTTCTTC
CASSHRGYYNEQFF
>TRBD2|TRBJ2-1|NA|TRBV5-1
TGCGCCAGCACACCGGGACTAGCATCCAATGAGCAGTTCTTC
CASTPGLASNEQFF
>NA|TRBJ1-1|few|TRBV29-1
TGCAGCGTCCACAGGGCTGAAGCTTTCTTT
CSVHRAEAFF
>TRBD2|TRBJ2-1|many|TRBV7-2
TGTGCCAGCCGGCTAGCGGGAACGTATGAGCAGTTCTTC
CASRLAGTYEQFF
>NA|TRBJ2-1|many|TRBV7-9
TGTGCCAGCAGCGGGACTCTCAATGAGCAGTTCTTC
CASSGTLNEQFF
>TRBD2|TRBJ2-7|many|TRBV9
TGTGCCAGCAGCGTGGGGACTAGCGGGGGGGCAAGCTCCTACGAGCAGTACTTC
CASSVGTSGGASSYEQYF
>TRBD1|TRBJ1-1|many|TRBV29-1
TGCAGCGTGGCAGGGGGGAGCACTGAAGCTTTCTTT
CSVAGGSTEAFF
>TRBD1|TRBJ2-3|many|TRBV30
TGTGCCTGGAGTCCCTATATAGGGGGCGTCGTAGATACGCAGTATTTT
CAWSPYIGGVVDTQYF
>NA|TRBJ2-7|NA|TRBV4-2
TGTGCCAGCAGCCAAGCCGGTACAAGGGAGCAGTACTTC
CASSQAGTREQYF
>NA|TRBJ2-1|many|TRBV7-2
TGTGCCAGCAGCTTATCGGTTAGCTCCTACAATGAGCAGTTCTTC
CASSLSVSSYNEQFF
>NA|TRBJ1-6|few|TRBV4-2
TGTGCCAGCAGCCAAGATGGGGTCAACTATAATTCACCCCTCCACTTT
CASSQDGVNYNSPLHF
>TRBD1|TRBJ1-5|many|TRBV7-2
TGTGCCAGCAGTATCAGGGGGGAACAGCCCCAGCATTTT
CASSIRGEQPQHF
>NA|TRBJ2-1|NA|TRBV5-1
TGCGCCAGCAGCTTGGAACCGGGTGGTGCGGTGAATGAGCAGTTCTTC
CASSLEPGGAVNEQFF
>NA|TRBJ2-7|NA|TRBV19
TGTGCCAGTAGTAGAGAACACAGGAAAACCTACGAGCAGTACTTC
CASSREHRKTYEQYF
>NA|TRBJ1-2|few|TRBV7-9
TGTGCCAGCAGCTTTCGGGACACCCTTAGAGGCTACACCTTC
CASSFRDTLRGYTF